These 9 T cell receptor beta chains were all obtained from the same sample, sequenced in a study of sequential checkpoint blockade in melanoma (dated 2019 in TCRdb). The treatment or condition label, as the study defines it: randomized to nivolumab then ipilimumab (arm A) or the reverse (arm B). The library relied on the immunoSEQ multiplex PCR assay. Entries here come from immuneACCESS through TCRdb and include only in-frame sequences with V and J called. Some clones fail to appear in such tables; in the studies checked, an unresolved V gene covers under half of the shortfall, and the cause of the remainder is unknown. This sample holds 35,000 to 40,000 clones; 30% to 40% were observed only once. The leading ten clones occupy under 2% of the sample. Here the sequenced sample was tumor tissue (inferred from file names), taken from a patient given nivolumab and ipilimumab in sequence. These receptors came from a human donor with melanoma.

There are a few counts of this clone. DNA of the CDR3: TGTGCCAGCAGTTACTGGGCAGCTCAAGAGACCCAGTACTTC. It specifies CASSYWAAQETQYF. The chain employs TRBV6-8 and TRBJ2-5, with D unresolved. Germline V gene data show CDR1 as MNHGY and CDR2 as SAAAGT. V was shortened by 1 base and J by 2 bases, with 8 bases between the two germline ends. The CDR3 is made up of 14 amino acids.

V usage is TRBV28 and J usage is TRBJ1-5, with 7 nucleotides matching TRBD1. CDR1 and CDR2 from the germline V gene are MDHEN and SYDVKM. Trimming took 6 bases from V and 0 from J; bases not matched to a gene: 5. This CDR3 comprises 15 residues. CDR3 residues: CASRPGQYSNQPQHF. CDR3 DNA: TGTGCCAGCAGACCGGGACAGTATAGCAATCAGCCCCAGCATTTT.

This rearrangement joins TRBV16 to TRBJ2-1; no clear D. Germline-derived CDR1 and CDR2 are KGHSY and FQNENV. This CDR3 has 15 residues. Trimming removed 0 bases from V and 5 bases from J, with 11 bases in between. DNA for the CDR3: TGTGCCAGCAGCCAATCGACCATCTCGGACAATGAGCAGTTCTTC. Translated: CASSQSTISDNEQFF.

The chain links TRBV19 to TRBJ1-1; D unclear. The V gene lost 5 bases and the J gene lost 1 base, with 8 bases spanning the gap. Germline loops: CDR1 LNHDA, CDR2 SQIVND (reference sequence). The CDR3 is made up of 13 amino acids. CDR3 sequence reads: CASSAGRNTEAFF. CDR3 DNA: TGTGCCAGTAGTGCCGGACGGAACACTGAAGCTTTCTTT.

The V gene is TRBV5-1, the J gene TRBJ1-2; 8 bases match TRBD1. The CDR3 loop spans 15 amino acids. Germline V gene sequence: CDR1 SGHRS, CDR2 YFSETQ. The junction had 10 bases not matched to a gene; V was cut back by 2 bases and J by 7 bases. As DNA, the CDR3 is TGCGCCAGCAGCTTAGAAGTCAGGGGGCTTCGTGGCTACACCTTC. Protein product: CASSLEVRGLRGYTF.

The genes are TRBV11-3 and TRBJ2-5; 13 nucleotides agree with TRBD2. This CDR3 is built from 16 residues. The junction had 8 bases not matched to a gene; V was cut back by 5 bases and J by 5 bases. CDR1 SGHNT and CDR2 YENEEA come from the germline V gene. CDR3 nucleotides: TGTGCCAGCAGCCCACGGACTAGCGGGAGAAGGGAGACCCAGTACTTC. Encoded protein: CASSPRTSGRRETQYF.

This clone appeared once. The CDR3 nucleotides are TGTGCCAGTAGCCTCACGGACAGGGCTTTTTTAGCTAACTATGGCTACACCTTC. Translation gives CASSLTDRAFLANYGYTF. The rearrangement links TRBV19 to TRBJ1-2, with 8 nucleotides matching TRBD1. V lost 6 bases to trimming and J lost 0 bases; unmatched junction nucleotides: 15. Germline CDR1 and CDR2: LNHDA and SQIVND (reference sequence). The CDR3 spans 18 residues.

This clone was observed a few times. This rearrangement joins TRBV18 to TRBJ2-3; the D is unclear. Trimming took off 3 bases at V and 0 bases at J, with 7 bases between the two ends. The CDR3 sequence is 14 residues long. Germline V gene data show CDR1 as KGHSH and CDR2 as LQKENI. The CDR3 loop is CASSPPSSTDTQYF. CDR3 bases: TGTGCCAGCTCACCCCCCTCTAGCACAGATACGCAGTATTTT.

This clone has more than one count but fewer than ten. The chain joins TRBV18 to TRBJ2-7; D might be TRBD2 (6 bases). The germline gives CDR1 KGHSH, CDR2 LQKENI. The CDR3 runs 14 residues. Trimming took off 3 bases at V and 1 base at J, with 10 bases between the two ends. The CDR3: CASSPRRDSYEQYF. The CDR3 DNA follows: TGTGCCAGCTCACCGAGGAGGGATTCCTACGAGCAGTACTTC.